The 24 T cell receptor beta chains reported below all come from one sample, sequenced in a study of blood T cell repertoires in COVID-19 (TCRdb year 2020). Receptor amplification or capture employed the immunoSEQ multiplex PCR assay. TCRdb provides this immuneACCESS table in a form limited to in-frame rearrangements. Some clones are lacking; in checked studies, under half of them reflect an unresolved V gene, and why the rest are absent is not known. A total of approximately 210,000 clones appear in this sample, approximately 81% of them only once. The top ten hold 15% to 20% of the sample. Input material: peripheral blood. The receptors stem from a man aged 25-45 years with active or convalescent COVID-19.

The CDR3 loop reads CASSRNPGTSLAGELFF. The DNA for the CDR3 is TGCGCCAGCAGCCGGAATCCCGGGACTAGCCTGGCCGGGGAGCTGTTTTTT. The J gene is TRBJ2-2, the V gene TRBV4-3, with 9 positions matching TRBD2. The germline CDR1 and CDR2 sequences are LGHNA and YSLEER. This CDR3 contains 17 residues. With V trimmed by 4 bases and J by 6 bases, 12 bases remained unmatched.

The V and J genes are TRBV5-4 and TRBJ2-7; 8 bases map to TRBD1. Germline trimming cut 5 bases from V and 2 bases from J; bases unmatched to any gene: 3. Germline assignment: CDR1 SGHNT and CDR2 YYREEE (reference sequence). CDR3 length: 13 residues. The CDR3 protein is CASSAGGAYEQYF. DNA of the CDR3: TGTGCCAGCAGTGCAGGGGGCGCCTACGAGCAGTACTTC.

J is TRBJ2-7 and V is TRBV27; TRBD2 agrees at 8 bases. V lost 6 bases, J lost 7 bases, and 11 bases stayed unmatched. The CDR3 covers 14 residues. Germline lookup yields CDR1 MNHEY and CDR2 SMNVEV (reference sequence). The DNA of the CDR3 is TGTGCCAGCAGGGGACTAGGGGGGAATTGGGAGCAGTACTTC. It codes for CASRGLGGNWEQYF.

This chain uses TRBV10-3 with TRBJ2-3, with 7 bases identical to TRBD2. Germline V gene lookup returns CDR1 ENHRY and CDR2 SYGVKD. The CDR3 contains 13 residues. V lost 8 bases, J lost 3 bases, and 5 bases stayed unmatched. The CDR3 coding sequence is TGTGCCATCCGTAGCGGGTGGACAGATACGCAGTATTTT. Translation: CAIRSGWTDTQYF.

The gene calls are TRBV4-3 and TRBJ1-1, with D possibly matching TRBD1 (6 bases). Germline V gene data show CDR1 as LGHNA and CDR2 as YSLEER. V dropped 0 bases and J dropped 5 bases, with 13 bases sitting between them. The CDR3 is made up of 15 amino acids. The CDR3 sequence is CASSQEPGELTEAFF. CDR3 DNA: TGCGCCAGCAGCCAAGAGCCAGGGGAGTTGACTGAAGCTTTCTTT.

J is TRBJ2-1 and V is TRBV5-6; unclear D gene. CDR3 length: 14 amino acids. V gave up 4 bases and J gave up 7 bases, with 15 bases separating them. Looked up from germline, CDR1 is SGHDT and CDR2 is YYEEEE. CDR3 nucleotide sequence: TGTGCCAGCAGCCTGACTGAGATTTTAAATGAGCAGTTCTTC. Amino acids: CASSLTEILNEQFF.

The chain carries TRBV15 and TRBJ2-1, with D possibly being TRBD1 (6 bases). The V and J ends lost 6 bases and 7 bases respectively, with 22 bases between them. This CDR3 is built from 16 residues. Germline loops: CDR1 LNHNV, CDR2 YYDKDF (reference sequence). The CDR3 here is CATRVPTGQYPNEQFF. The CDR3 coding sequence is TGTGCCACCAGGGTGCCCACAGGGCAGTACCCAAATGAGCAGTTCTTC.

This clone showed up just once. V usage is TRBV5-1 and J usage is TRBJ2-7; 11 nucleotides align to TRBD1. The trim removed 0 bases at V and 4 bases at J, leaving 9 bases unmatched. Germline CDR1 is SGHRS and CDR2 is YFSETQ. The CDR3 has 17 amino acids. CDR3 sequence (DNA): TGCGCCAGCAGCTTGGCCATCACAGGACAGGGGGCATACGAGCAGTACTTC. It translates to CASSLAITGQGAYEQYF.

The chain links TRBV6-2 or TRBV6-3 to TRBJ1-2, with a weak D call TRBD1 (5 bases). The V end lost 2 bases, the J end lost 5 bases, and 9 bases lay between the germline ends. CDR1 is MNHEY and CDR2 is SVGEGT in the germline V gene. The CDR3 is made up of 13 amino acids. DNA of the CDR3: TGTGCCAGCAGTTACGGGGCGCCTTATGGCTACACCTTC. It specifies CASSYGAPYGYTF.

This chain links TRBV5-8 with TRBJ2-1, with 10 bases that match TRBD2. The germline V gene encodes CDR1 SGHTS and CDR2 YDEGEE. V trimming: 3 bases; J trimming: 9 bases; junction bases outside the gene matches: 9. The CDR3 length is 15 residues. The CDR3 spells CASSSRASGGFEQFF. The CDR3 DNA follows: TGTGCCAGCAGCTCTAGGGCTAGCGGGGGTTTTGAGCAGTTCTTC.

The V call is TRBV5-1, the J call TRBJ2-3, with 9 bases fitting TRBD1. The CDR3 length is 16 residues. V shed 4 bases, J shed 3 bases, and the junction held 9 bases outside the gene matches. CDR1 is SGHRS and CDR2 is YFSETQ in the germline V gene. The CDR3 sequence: CASSTRQGGGTDTQYF. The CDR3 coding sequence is TGCGCCAGCAGCACCCGACAGGGGGGAGGGACAGATACGCAGTATTTT.

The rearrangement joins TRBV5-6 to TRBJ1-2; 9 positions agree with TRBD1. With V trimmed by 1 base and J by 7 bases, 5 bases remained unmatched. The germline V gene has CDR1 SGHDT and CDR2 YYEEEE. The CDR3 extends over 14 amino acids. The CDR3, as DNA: TGTGCCAGCAGCTTGCCGGGACAGGGCGGTGGCTACACCTTC. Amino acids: CASSLPGQGGGYTF.

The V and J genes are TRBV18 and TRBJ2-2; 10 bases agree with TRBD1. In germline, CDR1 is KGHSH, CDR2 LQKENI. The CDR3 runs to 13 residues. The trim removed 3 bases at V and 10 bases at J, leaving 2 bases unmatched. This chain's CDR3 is CASSPTGGKELFF. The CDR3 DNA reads TGTGCCAGCTCACCGACAGGGGGCAAGGAGCTGTTTTTT.

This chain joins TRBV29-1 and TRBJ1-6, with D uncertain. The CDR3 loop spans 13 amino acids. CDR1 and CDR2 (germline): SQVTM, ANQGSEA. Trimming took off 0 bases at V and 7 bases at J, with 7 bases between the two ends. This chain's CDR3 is CSVEEQSNSPLHF. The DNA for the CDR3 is TGCAGCGTTGAAGAACAGTCAAATTCACCCCTCCACTTT.

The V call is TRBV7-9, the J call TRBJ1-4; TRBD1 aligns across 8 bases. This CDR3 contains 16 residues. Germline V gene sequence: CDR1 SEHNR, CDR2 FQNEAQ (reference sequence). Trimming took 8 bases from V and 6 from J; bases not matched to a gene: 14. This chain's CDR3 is CASAGGTNNRDEKLFF. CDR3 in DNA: TGTGCCAGCGCAGGGGGCACTAACAACAGGGATGAAAAACTGTTTTTT.

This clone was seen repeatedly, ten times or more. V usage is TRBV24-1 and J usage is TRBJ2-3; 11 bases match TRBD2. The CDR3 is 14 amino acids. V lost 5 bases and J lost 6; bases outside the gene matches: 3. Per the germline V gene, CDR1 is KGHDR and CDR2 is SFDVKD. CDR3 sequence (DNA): TGTGCCACCAGTGCTAGCGGGAGGACGGATACGCAGTATTTT. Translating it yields CATSASGRTDTQYF.

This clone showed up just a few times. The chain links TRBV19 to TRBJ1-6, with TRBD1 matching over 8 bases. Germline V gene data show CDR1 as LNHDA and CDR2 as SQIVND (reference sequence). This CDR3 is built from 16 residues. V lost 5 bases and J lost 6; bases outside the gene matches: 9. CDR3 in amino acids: CASSDRTGTANSPLHF. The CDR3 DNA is TGTGCCAGTAGTGACCGGACAGGGACTGCTAATTCACCCCTCCACTTT.

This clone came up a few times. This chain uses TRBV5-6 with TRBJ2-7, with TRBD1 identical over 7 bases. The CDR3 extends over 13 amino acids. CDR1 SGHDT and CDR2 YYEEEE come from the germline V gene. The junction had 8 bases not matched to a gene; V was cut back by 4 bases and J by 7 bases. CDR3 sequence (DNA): TGTGCCAGCAGCCGTGACAGGGCGGGTGAGCAGTACTTC. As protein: CASSRDRAGEQYF.

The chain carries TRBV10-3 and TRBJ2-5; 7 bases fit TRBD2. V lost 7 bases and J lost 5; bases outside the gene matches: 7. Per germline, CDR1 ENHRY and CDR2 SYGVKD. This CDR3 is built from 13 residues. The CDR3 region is CAITSGNRETQYF. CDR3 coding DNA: TGTGCCATCACTAGCGGTAATCGGGAGACCCAGTACTTC.

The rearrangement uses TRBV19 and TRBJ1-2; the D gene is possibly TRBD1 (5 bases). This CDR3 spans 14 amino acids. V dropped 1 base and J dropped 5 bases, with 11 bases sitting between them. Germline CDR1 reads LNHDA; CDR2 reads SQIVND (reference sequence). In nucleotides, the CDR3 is TGTGCCAGTAGTATAGGATCCTCAGGGTATGGCTACACCTTC. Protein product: CASSIGSSGYGYTF.

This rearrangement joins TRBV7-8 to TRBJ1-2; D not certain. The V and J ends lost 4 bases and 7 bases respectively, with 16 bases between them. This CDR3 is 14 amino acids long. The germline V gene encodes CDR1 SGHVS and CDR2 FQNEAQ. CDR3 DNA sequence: TGTGCCAGCAGCTGGCAGGTTACCACTTTTGGCTACACCTTC. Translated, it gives CASSWQVTTFGYTF.

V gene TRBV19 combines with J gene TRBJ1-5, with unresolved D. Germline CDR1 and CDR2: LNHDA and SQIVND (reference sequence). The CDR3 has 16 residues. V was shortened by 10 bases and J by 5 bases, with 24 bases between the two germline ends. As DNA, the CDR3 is TGTGCCACTAGCCGTATAGGCGGCCGGATGGATCAGCCCCAGCATTTT. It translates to CATSRIGGRMDQPQHF.

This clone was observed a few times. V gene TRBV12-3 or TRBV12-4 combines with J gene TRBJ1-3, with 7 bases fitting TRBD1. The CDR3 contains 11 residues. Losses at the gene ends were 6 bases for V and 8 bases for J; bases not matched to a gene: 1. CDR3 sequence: CASSQGDTIYF. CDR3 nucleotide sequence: TGTGCCAGCAGCCAGGGGGACACCATATATTTT.

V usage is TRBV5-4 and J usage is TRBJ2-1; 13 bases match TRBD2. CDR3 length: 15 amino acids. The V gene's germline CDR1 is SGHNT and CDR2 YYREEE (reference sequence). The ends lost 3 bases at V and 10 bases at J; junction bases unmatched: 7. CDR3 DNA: TGTGCCAGCAGCTCACTAGCGGGAGGGCCCAAGGAGCAGTTCTTC. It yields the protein CASSSLAGGPKEQFF.